Below, 10 T cell receptor beta chains from the same sample are listed, as sequenced in a study of T cells in Graves' hyperthyroidism and ophthalmopathy. Amplified TCR beta CDR3 regions came from RNA transcripts. HTBI primers were the set used in a first-round RT-PCR of the TCR CDR3. TCRdb used MiXCR to reprocess the multiplex PCR reads, holding one entry per CDR3 protein. Seen here are about 350,000 distinct CDR3 sequences, 15% to 20% observed once, and the top ten hold around 15%. The sample taken for sequencing was blood. The receptors shown here come from a woman between 35 and 50 years old with Graves' ophthalmopathy.

This clonotype was counted at least ten times. This chain joins TRBV15 and TRBJ1-5; D is possibly TRBD1 (5 bases). This CDR3 has 15 amino acids. Germline assignment: CDR1 LNHNV and CDR2 YYDKDF (reference sequence). Deletions cut 4 bases from V and 6 bases from J, with 16 bases between. Written as DNA, the CDR3 is TGTGCCACCAGCAACCGCAGGGTAGTCTTTCAGCCCCAGCATTTT. Its protein is CATSNRRVVFQPQHF.

The V call is TRBV6-1, the J call TRBJ1-5; D is possibly TRBD1 (6 bases). V was clipped by 7 bases and J by 0 bases, with 13 bases between them. Germline assignment: CDR1 MNHNS and CDR2 SASEGT. The length of the CDR3 is 15 residues. CDR3 in DNA: TGTGCCAGCATCTGGACAGATGATAGCAATCAGCCCCAGCATTTT. Protein sequence: CASIWTDDSNQPQHF.

This clonotype has a count of ten or more. The chain couples TRBV7-8 to TRBJ1-2; 10 bases agree with TRBD1. The CDR3 sequence is 15 residues long. The V and J ends lost 5 bases and 2 bases, in that order; junction bases with no gene match: 5. The germline V gene has CDR1 SGHVS and CDR2 FQNEAQ. The CDR3 coding sequence is TGTGCCAGCAGCCCGACAGGGGGCCCAAACTATGGCTACACCTTC. Residues: CASSPTGGPNYGYTF.

As regards this clonotype: This could be a read error, since a much larger clone is one nucleotide away. This chain connects TRBV5-6 to TRBJ2-6; possible D gene TRBD2, 5 bases. Germline V lookup: CDR1 SGHDT, CDR2 YYEEEE. The CDR3 runs to 15 residues. The CDR3 loop is CVSSLDGTGANVLTF. CDR3 sequence (DNA): TGTGTCAGCAGCTTGGACGGGACTGGGGCCAACGTCCTGACTTTC.

In this sample, this clonotype turned up a few times. The chain is built from TRBV12-5 and TRBJ2-7, with a weak D call TRBD1 (6 bases). This CDR3 region has 16 residues. Germline V gives CDR1 LGHNT, CDR2 FRNRAP. V was pared by 0 bases and J by 6 bases, with 18 bases between. The CDR3: CASGLVTGRQVVEQYF. DNA of the CDR3: TGTGCTAGTGGTTTGGTAACAGGGAGACAGGTGGTCGAGCAGTACTTC.

This clonotype was observed many times. J is TRBJ2-6 and V is TRBV6-4; D uncertain. V was cut by 5 bases and J by 0 bases, with 17 bases left in between. The CDR3 contains 18 residues. The germline gives CDR1 MRHNA, CDR2 SNTAGT. The CDR3 loop reads CASSSLGVRSSGANVLTF. For the CDR3, the DNA is TGTGCCAGCAGTAGCCTTGGAGTCAGATCCTCTGGGGCCAACGTCCTGACTTTC.

This chain links TRBV28 with TRBJ2-7; the D is unclear. CDR1 and CDR2 (germline): MDHEN, SYDVKM. The CDR3 sequence is 13 residues long. Trimming shortened V by 1 base and J by 2 bases, and 6 bases separated the two germline ends. The CDR3 spells CASSLYGPYEQYF. Here the CDR3 DNA reads TGTGCCAGCAGTTTATACGGTCCCTACGAGCAGTACTTC. The full variable domain, rest sourced from reference TRBV28 and TRBJ2-7, is DVKVTQSSRYLVKRTGEKVFLECVQDMDHENMFWYRQDPGLGLRLIYFSYDVKMKEKGDIPEGYSVSREKKERFSLILESASTNQTSMYLCASSLYGPYEQYFGPGTRLTVT.

This clonotype was seen only a few times. V is TRBV19 and J is TRBJ2-7, with a weak D call TRBD1 (5 bases). V lost 4 bases, J lost 3 bases, and 13 bases lay in between. CDR1 is LNHDA and CDR2 is SQIVND in the germline V gene (reference sequence). The CDR3 covers 14 residues. For the CDR3, the DNA is TGTGCCAGTAGTAGGCAGGGAAATGTCTACGAGCAGTACTTC. It specifies CASSRQGNVYEQYF.

This clonotype was seen at least ten times. The CDR3 reads CASSFRALNTEAFF. The CDR3 nucleotides read TGTGCCAGCAGTTTCCGGGCCTTGAACACTGAAGCTTTCTTT. The V and J genes are TRBV2 and TRBJ1-1; D not resolved. This CDR3 has 14 amino acids. Trimming removed 5 bases at V and 0 bases at J, with 10 bases between. Germline V CDR1 and CDR2: SNHLY, FYNNEI.

This clonotype occurred many times. The rearrangement joins TRBV10-3 to TRBJ1-1, with a tentative D call TRBD1 (6 bases). The CDR3 has 16 residues. Germline CDR1 and CDR2: ENHRY and SYGVKD. With 6 bases removed from V and 4 bases from J, the gap between germline ends came to 21 bases. The CDR3 spells CAIRPGRVSRGTEAFF. Written as DNA, the CDR3 is TGTGCCATCAGGCCGGGACGGGTGTCCAGGGGCACTGAAGCTTTCTTT.